The clone carrying this T cell receptor beta chain was picked up a small number of times. The antigen is not known. This specimen belongs to a study of blood T cells in healthy people across ages. Whole-study findings and limits: As age increased, TCR beta diversity per million T cells fell in a roughly linear fashion.

Per individual sample, total RNA of at least 5 micrograms was extracted. PCR was performed a second time for roughly 7 to 12 cycles using a sample-barcoded 5' primer and a J-beta primer mix. Each cDNA molecule was tagged by a template-switch adaptor with 12 random nucleotides. TCRdb independently ran MiXCR on the 5' RACE reads; one entry per CDR3 protein. The sample lists about 1.4 million distinct CDR3 sequences, approximately 63% occurring once. Germline lookup yields CDR1 DFQATT and CDR2 SNEGSKA (reference sequence). This CDR3 contains 12 residues. The material sequenced was blood. This receptor was identified in a man younger than 35 in good health. The chain recombines TRBV20-1 with TRBJ2-5, with a weak D call TRBD2 (5 bases). Near its end, the DNA agrees better with TRBJ2-7, so the J call may be wrong. The CDR3 protein is CSARNPSGEQYF. CDR3 nucleotides: TGCAGTGCTAGAAACCCCAGCGGCGAGCAGTACTTC.